Only one count was recorded for the clone carrying this T cell receptor (beta chain). The sample originates from a study of blood T cell repertoires in COVID-19. Turning to the study itself: The United States, Italy and Spain provided the acute and convalescent COVID-19 samples. T cells, B-cell-depleted T cells, or PBMCs supplied cDNA or gDNA.

Original data processing: Reference gene primer amplification gave nucleated cell count estimates. Profiling relied on immunoSEQ multiplex PCR, and the TCRdb table lists in-frame clones only, not all of them. Clonal size and the V and J genes are those of that table, whereas D and trimming came from the DNA. The data show some 68,000 clones, 75% to 90% seen once. Sequencing was carried out using peripheral blood. The receptor was isolated from a man aged 50-59 years with acute or convalescent COVID-19.

DNA for the CDR3: TGTGCCAGCAGCTTTAACCAAGAGACCCAGTACTTC. Translating it yields CASSFNQETQYF. The rearrangement uses TRBV7-2 and TRBJ2-5; D is undetermined. The CDR3 is 12 amino acids. Per germline, CDR1 SGHTA and CDR2 FQGNSA. Trimming cost V 3 bases and J 0 bases, with 2 bases left between them.